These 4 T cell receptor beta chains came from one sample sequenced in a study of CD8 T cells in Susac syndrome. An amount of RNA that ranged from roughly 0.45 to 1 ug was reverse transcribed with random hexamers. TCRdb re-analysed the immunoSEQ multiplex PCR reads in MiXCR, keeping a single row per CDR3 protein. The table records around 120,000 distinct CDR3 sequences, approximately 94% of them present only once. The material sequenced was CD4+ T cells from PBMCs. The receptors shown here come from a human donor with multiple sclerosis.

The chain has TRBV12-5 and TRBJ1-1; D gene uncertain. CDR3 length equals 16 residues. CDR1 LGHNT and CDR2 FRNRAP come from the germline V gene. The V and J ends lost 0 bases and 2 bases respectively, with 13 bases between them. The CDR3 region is CASGLVREDHNTEAFF. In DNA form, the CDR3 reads TGTGCTAGTGGTTTGGTACGGGAGGACCACAACACTGAAGCTTTCTTT.

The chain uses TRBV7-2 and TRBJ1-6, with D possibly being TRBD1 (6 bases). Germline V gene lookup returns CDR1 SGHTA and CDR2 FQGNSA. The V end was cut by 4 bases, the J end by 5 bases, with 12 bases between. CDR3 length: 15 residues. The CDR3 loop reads CASSSRQADNSPLHF. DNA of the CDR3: TGTGCCAGCAGCTCCCGACAGGCCGATAATTCACCCCTCCACTTT.

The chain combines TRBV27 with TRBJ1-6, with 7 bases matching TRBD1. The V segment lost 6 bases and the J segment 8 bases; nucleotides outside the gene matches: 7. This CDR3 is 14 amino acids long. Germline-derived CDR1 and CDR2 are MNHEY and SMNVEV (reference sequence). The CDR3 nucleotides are TGTGCCAGCAGCGCGAGGGGGCTGGATTCACCCCTCCACTTT. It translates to CASSARGLDSPLHF.

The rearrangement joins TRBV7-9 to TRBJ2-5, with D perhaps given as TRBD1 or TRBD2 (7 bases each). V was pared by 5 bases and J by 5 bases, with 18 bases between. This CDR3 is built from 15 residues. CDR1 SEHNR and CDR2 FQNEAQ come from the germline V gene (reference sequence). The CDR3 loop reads CASSRPGGEGETQYF. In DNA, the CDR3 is TGTGCCAGCAGCCGCCCAGGGGGGGAAGGGGAGACCCAGTACTTC.